The entry below describes one T cell receptor beta chain. The data were obtained in a study of blood T cell repertoires in COVID-19. Background on the study: From T cells, B-cell-depleted T cells, or PBMCs came the material, which was cDNA or gDNA.

Germline V gene data show CDR1 as MDHEN and CDR2 as SYDVKM. Trimming removed 10 bases at V and 0 bases at J, with 10 bases between. The CDR3 loop spans 14 amino acids. Measured with immunoSEQ multiplex PCR; TCRdb has only the in-frame clones, and not every one. This sample has around 200,000 clones, with roughly 90% found just once. The sequence was collected from a woman aged 55-70 years with COVID-19, enrolled during active disease. V usage is TRBV28 and J usage is TRBJ1-6, with no clear D. Material: peripheral blood. The CDR3, as DNA: TGTGCCACCCGCGCTAGCTCCTATAATTCACCCCTCCACTTT. Translating it yields CATRASSYNSPLHF.